This entry lists 32 T cell receptor beta chains sequenced from one sample in a study of tumor T cells in aggressive B-cell lymphoma. Some clones are missing from TCRdb's copy, which holds only in-frame ones; the method was immunoSEQ multiplex PCR. The sample shows some 940 clones, over 65% of them seen only once. Material for sequencing was tumor tissue. All receptors derive from an adult with diffuse large B cell lymphoma. Some clones in this sample may be carry-over from other donors' samples.

This chain links TRBV6-4 with TRBJ2-5; 11 positions match TRBD2. The DNA end favors TRBJ2-7, so the J call may be wrong. This CDR3 spans 16 amino acids. The germline V gene has CDR1 MRHNA and CDR2 SNTAGT. CDR3 coding DNA: TGTGCCAGCAGTGGCCGGACTAGCGGGCGTACCTACGAGCAGTACTTC. Translating it yields CASSGRTSGRTYEQYF.

The genes are TRBV9 and TRBJ1-5, with 9 bases identical to TRBD1. Germline assignment: CDR1 SGDLS and CDR2 YYNGEE. The J segment lost 6 bases and the V segment lost 3 bases, leaving 4 bases of the junction unmatched. The CDR3 has 14 amino acids. CDR3: CASSAEQGAQPQHF. The CDR3 DNA reads as TGTGCCAGCAGCGCAGAACAGGGGGCTCAGCCCCAGCATTTT.

The rearrangement joins TRBV15 to TRBJ2-2; TRBD1 matches at 11 bases. The J segment lost 5 bases and the V segment lost 5 bases, leaving 13 bases of the junction unmatched. The CDR3 has 18 amino acids. Germline V CDR1 and CDR2: LNHNV, YYDKDF (reference sequence). DNA for the CDR3: TGTGCCACCAGCGGCACCTATAAGGACAGGGGGCTAACCGGGGAGCTGTTTTTT. Amino acids: CATSGTYKDRGLTGELFF.

This chain links TRBV18 with TRBJ2-3, with 8 positions matching TRBD1. CDR1 and CDR2 from the germline V gene are KGHSH and LQKENI. Germline trimming cut 3 bases from V and 10 bases from J; bases unmatched to any gene: 12. The CDR3 is made up of 15 amino acids. The DNA of the CDR3 is TGTGCCAGCTCACCGAATCCGGGACAGGAAAACGCGCAGTATTTT. Translating it yields CASSPNPGQENAQYF.

This clone was recorded a few times. The chain employs TRBV29-1 and TRBJ2-1; 11 bases match TRBD2. Germline V CDR1 and CDR2: SQVTM, ANQGSEA. CDR3 length: 16 amino acids. V trimming: 3 bases; J trimming: 3 bases; junction bases outside the gene matches: 7. CDR3 residues: CSVEDSGGGNYNEQFF. CDR3 coding DNA: TGCAGCGTTGAGGATAGCGGGGGGGGCAACTACAATGAGCAGTTCTTC.

Of note for this clone: At one of its ends the junction is not consistent with the germline gene, which may arise from a read error. The genes are TRBV7-9 and TRBJ1-1, with a possible D match to TRBD1 (6 bases). Per the germline V gene, CDR1 is SEHNR and CDR2 is FQNEAQ (reference sequence). The CDR3 covers 15 residues. This CDR3 is CTSCRTAWLDTEAFF. The CDR3 region has the DNA TGTACCAGCTGCCGGACAGCCTGGTTGGACACTGAAGCTTTCTTT.

This sequence joins TRBV10-3 and TRBJ2-5, with 11 bases fitting TRBD2. Germline CDR1 is ENHRY and CDR2 is SYGVKD. This CDR3 has 15 amino acids. V shed 6 bases, J shed 4 bases, and the junction held 7 bases outside the gene matches. The CDR3 DNA reads as TGTGCCATCAGGGAACTAGCGGGGGAGGGAGAGACCCAGTACTTC. Its protein product is CAIRELAGEGETQYF.

The chain has TRBV7-2 and TRBJ1-3; 9 bases fit TRBD1. Germline values: CDR1 SGHTA, CDR2 FQGNSA. The V and J ends lost 0 bases and 8 bases, in that order; junction bases with no gene match: 8. CDR3 length: 16 amino acids. CDR3 in DNA: TGTGCCAGCAGCTTAGCTGGGACAGGGCGGGCGGACACCATATATTTT. Translating it yields CASSLAGTGRADTIYF.

This chain uses TRBV9 with TRBJ1-6, with a tentative D call TRBD1 (6 bases). There are 14 residues in the CDR3. Per germline, CDR1 SGDLS and CDR2 YYNGEE. V gave up 0 bases and J gave up 6 bases, with 7 bases separating them. The CDR3 bases are TGTGCCAGCAGCGTAGCACAGGGTAATTCACCCCTCCACTTT. This gives the protein CASSVAQGNSPLHF.

The chain employs TRBV30 and TRBJ2-3; 11 nucleotides agree with TRBD1. V was pared by 1 base and J by 14 bases, with 8 bases of the junction left unmatched. The CDR3 runs to 13 residues. CDR1 and CDR2 from the germline V gene are GTSNPN and SVGIG (reference sequence). This chain's CDR3 is CAWSGTGGRWPYF. CDR3 DNA: TGTGCCTGGAGTGGGACAGGGGGCAGATGGCCGTATTTT.

V gene TRBV10-3 combines with J gene TRBJ1-2, with 8 bases lining up with TRBD1. CDR1 ENHRY and CDR2 SYGVKD come from the germline V gene. This CDR3 spans 14 amino acids. J gave up 3 bases and V 5 bases, and 5 bases lay outside the gene matches. This chain's CDR3 is CAISPNRGDYGYTF. The CDR3 coding sequence is TGTGCCATCAGTCCTAACAGGGGGGACTATGGCTACACCTTC.

V usage is TRBV19 and J usage is TRBJ2-3; TRBD2 matches 7 bases. In germline, CDR1 is LNHDA, CDR2 SQIVND (reference sequence). V gave up 5 bases and J gave up 6 bases; unmatched junction bases: 14. The CDR3 contains 16 residues. CDR3 amino acids: CASSLSSGEGADTQYF. CDR3 sequence (DNA): TGTGCCAGTAGTCTCTCTAGCGGTGAGGGCGCCGATACGCAGTATTTT.

J is TRBJ1-1 and V is TRBV9; unclear D gene. This CDR3 is built from 13 residues. V was pared by 0 bases and J by 0 bases, with 3 bases between. Germline V CDR1 and CDR2: SGDLS, YYNGEE. The CDR3, as DNA: TGTGCCAGCAGCGTAGCCTTGAACACTGAAGCTTTCTTT. Amino acid sequence: CASSVALNTEAFF. Full variable domain (rest looked up from reference TRBV9 and TRBJ1-1): DSGVTQTPKHLITATGQRVTLRCSPRSGDLSVYWYQQSLDQGLQFLIQYYNGEERAKGNILERFSAQQFPDLHSELNLSSLELGDSALYFCASSVALNTEAFFGQGTRLTVV.

This chain links TRBV27 with TRBJ2-5, with TRBD1 as a possible D gene (7 bases). Judging by the DNA end, TRBJ2-7 fits better; the J call may be wrong. The CDR3 spans 14 residues. CDR1 and CDR2 from the germline V gene are MNHEY and SMNVEV (reference sequence). The CDR3 sequence: CASSFRGANHEQYF. CDR3 bases: TGTGCCAGCAGTTTCAGGGGGGCCAACCACGAGCAGTACTTC.

This rearrangement joins TRBV9 to TRBJ2-4; D possibly corresponds to TRBD1 (5 bases). The germline CDR1 and CDR2 sequences are SGDLS and YYNGEE. Trimming took 0 bases from V and 0 from J, leaving 7 bases between them. The CDR3 totals 15 residues. The CDR3 coding sequence is TGTGCCAGCAGCGTAGACAGGCTAGCCAAAAACATTCAGTACTTC. Translation: CASSVDRLAKNIQYF.

The chain carries TRBV7-2 and TRBJ1-1; tentative D call: TRBD1 (6 bases). CDR1 is SGHTA, CDR2 FQGNSA, per germline. V lost 0 bases and J lost 3, with 17 bases in between. The CDR3 extends over 17 amino acids. CDR3 in amino acids: CASSLAGSGVMYTEAFF. The CDR3 nucleotides are TGTGCCAGCAGCTTAGCCGGCTCAGGGGTAATGTACACTGAAGCTTTCTTT.

The chain carries TRBV7-9 and TRBJ1-1; the match to TRBD1 covers 11 bases. The CDR3 has 16 amino acids. Looked up from germline, CDR1 is SEHNR and CDR2 is FQNEAQ (reference sequence). V lost 4 bases to trimming and J lost 4 bases; unmatched junction nucleotides: 8. Here the CDR3 DNA reads TGTGCCAGCAGCTGGACAGGGGGCGTCTTGGGCACTGAAGCTTTCTTT. The encoded protein is CASSWTGGVLGTEAFF.

J is TRBJ1-2 and V is TRBV7-2, with 9 bases fitting TRBD1. Germline trimming cut 8 bases from V and 6 bases from J; bases unmatched to any gene: 10. The V gene's germline CDR1 is SGHTA and CDR2 FQGNSA. The CDR3 contains 14 residues. The chain's CDR3 is CASRRDRVIDGYTF. The CDR3 nucleotides read TGTGCCAGCCGCCGGGACAGGGTGATAGATGGCTACACCTTC.

The chain combines TRBV29-1 with TRBJ2-5, with 8 bases identical to TRBD2. V was pared by 4 bases and J by 5 bases, with 12 bases of the junction left unmatched. CDR1 is SQVTM and CDR2 is ANQGSEA in the germline V gene. CDR3 length: 15 residues. The CDR3 region is CSVALGAGGSETQYF. CDR3 bases: TGCAGCGTTGCCCTAGGGGCGGGGGGATCGGAGACCCAGTACTTC.

In DNA, the CDR3 is TGTGCCAGCAGCCCAGGGACAGGGGAGTACGGCTACACCTTC. It is translated as CASSPGTGEYGYTF. This chain uses TRBV7-2 with TRBJ1-2; 10 bases fit TRBD1. The junction had 8 bases not matched to a gene; V was cut back by 5 bases and J by 8 bases. In germline, CDR1 is SGHTA, CDR2 FQGNSA. The CDR3 covers 14 residues.

The chain recombines TRBV6-1 with TRBJ1-1; TRBD1 might be the D (5 bases). The CDR3 is made up of 14 amino acids. Germline V CDR1 and CDR2: MNHNS, SASEGT. V was pared by 2 bases and J by 3 bases, with 10 bases between. CDR3 nucleotides: TGTGCCAGCAGTGAATGGTCGGGGGACACTGAAGCTTTCTTT. It yields the protein CASSEWSGDTEAFF.

This clone was picked up one time. The chain employs TRBV10-3 and TRBJ2-3; 7 nucleotides match TRBD2. There are 14 residues in the CDR3. V dropped 7 bases and J dropped 3; count of bases not matched to a gene: 7. CDR1 is ENHRY and CDR2 is SYGVKD in the germline V gene. Here the CDR3 DNA reads TGTGCCATCAATCCGGGACTACATACAGATACGCAGTATTTT. The encoded protein is CAINPGLHTDTQYF.

The chain's CDR3 is CASSLLTEAFF. The DNA of the CDR3 is TGTGCCAGCAGTCTTCTCACTGAAGCTTTCTTT. The V call is TRBV7-9, the J call TRBJ1-1; no reliable D call. V gave up 6 bases and J gave up 4 bases, with 6 bases separating them. Germline V gene lookup returns CDR1 SEHNR and CDR2 FQNEAQ (reference sequence). The CDR3 sequence is 11 residues long. Full variable domain (outside the CDR3, taken from reference TRBV7-9 and TRBJ1-1): DTGVSQNPRHKITKRGQNVTFRCDPISEHNRLYWYRQTLGQGPEFLTYFQNEAQLEKSRLLSDRFSAERPKGSFSTLEIQRTEQGDSAMYLCASSLLTEAFFGQGTRLTVV.

The chain has TRBV6-1 and TRBJ2-3; 7 nucleotides agree with TRBD2. Looked up from germline, CDR1 is MNHNS and CDR2 is SASEGT. The J segment lost 2 bases and the V segment lost 2 bases, leaving 7 bases of the junction unmatched. The CDR3 extends over 16 amino acids. The CDR3 loop reads CASSELSGLNTDTQYF. The DNA of the CDR3 is TGTGCCAGCAGTGAATTGTCGGGACTAAACACAGATACGCAGTATTTT.

V gene TRBV29-1 combines with J gene TRBJ2-5, with TRBD1 matching over 7 bases. Germline trimming cut 6 bases from V and 11 bases from J; bases unmatched to any gene: 18. Germline loops: CDR1 SQVTM, CDR2 ANQGSEA. The CDR3 contains 14 residues. The CDR3 sequence: CSVQAGTDRAEQYF. The CDR3 coding sequence is TGCAGCGTCCAGGCCGGGACAGACCGAGCAGAGCAGTACTTC.

This chain links TRBV18 with TRBJ2-7, with a possible D match to TRBD1 (5 bases). The V gene's germline CDR1 is KGHSH and CDR2 LQKENI. With 4 bases removed from V and 3 bases from J, the gap between germline ends came to 13 bases. The CDR3 runs 14 residues. The CDR3 sequence: CASSLQGRGYEQYF. In nucleotides, the CDR3 is TGTGCCAGCTCACTCCAGGGAAGGGGCTACGAGCAGTACTTC.

The chain is built from TRBV11-2 and TRBJ1-1; no reliable D call. There are 14 residues in the CDR3. V was pared by 1 base and J by 5 bases, with 11 bases between. Germline V gene data show CDR1 as SGHAT and CDR2 as FQNNGV. The CDR3 region is CASSLGAGRTEAFF. The CDR3 nucleotides read TGTGCCAGCAGCTTAGGGGCAGGTAGGACTGAAGCTTTCTTT. Filled out from reference TRBV11-2 and TRBJ1-1, the complete variable domain reads EAGVAQSPRYKIIEKRQSVAFWCNPISGHATLYWYQQILGQGPKLLIQFQNNGVVDDSQLPKDRFSAERLKGVDSTLKIQPAKLEDSAVYLCASSLGAGRTEAFFGQGTRLTVV.

The V gene is TRBV9, the J gene TRBJ2-7; tentative D call: TRBD1 (5 bases). V was shortened by 4 bases and J by 3 bases, with 14 bases between the two germline ends. The CDR3 has 14 residues. The germline V gene encodes CDR1 SGDLS and CDR2 YYNGEE. The CDR3, as DNA: TGTGCCAGCAGCCCCCGGACATTTTACTACGAGCAGTACTTC. This encodes CASSPRTFYYEQYF. Full variable domain (outside the CDR3, taken from reference TRBV9 and TRBJ2-7): DSGVTQTPKHLITATGQRVTLRCSPRSGDLSVYWYQQSLDQGLQFLIQYYNGEERAKGNILERFSAQQFPDLHSELNLSSLELGDSALYFCASSPRTFYYEQYFGPGTRLTVT.

This chain links TRBV9 with TRBJ1-4, with 10 bases lining up with TRBD1. The ends lost 4 bases at V and 6 bases at J; junction bases unmatched: 6. The germline V gene has CDR1 SGDLS and CDR2 YYNGEE. This CDR3 spans 15 amino acids. The CDR3 loop is CASSTRTGGYEKLFF. For the CDR3, the DNA is TGTGCCAGCAGCACCCGGACAGGGGGATATGAAAAACTGTTTTTT.

The V call is TRBV9, the J call TRBJ2-3; 9 bases match TRBD1. Germline V gene lookup returns CDR1 SGDLS and CDR2 YYNGEE. CDR3 length: 14 residues. V gave up 4 bases and J gave up 3 bases; unmatched junction bases: 3. The CDR3 region is CASSHRGRTDTQYF. DNA of the CDR3: TGTGCCAGCAGCCACAGGGGGCGAACAGATACGCAGTATTTT.

This clone was seen only a few times. The V and J genes are TRBV19 and TRBJ2-3; TRBD1 is a possible D gene (6 bases). Trimming took 4 bases from V and 6 from J, leaving 14 bases between them. CDR3 size: 14 residues. Germline values: CDR1 LNHDA, CDR2 SQIVND (reference sequence). CDR3 loop: CASSRAGDGDTQYF. In DNA form, the CDR3 reads TGTGCCAGTAGTAGGGCAGGGGATGGTGATACGCAGTATTTT.

This clone was detected a few times. This chain uses TRBV9 with TRBJ2-2, with a possible D match to TRBD2 (6 bases). The CDR3 length is 14 residues. Trimming cost V 0 bases and J 4 bases, with 7 bases left between them. Germline V gene data show CDR1 as SGDLS and CDR2 as YYNGEE. The CDR3 DNA sequence: TGTGCCAGCAGCGTAGTGGGGGGCACCGGGGAGCTGTTTTTT. Protein sequence: CASSVVGGTGELFF.